These T cell receptor beta chains were read from a single sample in a study of blood T cell repertoires in COVID-19. Clones were sequenced by immunoSEQ multiplex PCR, and TCRdb holds only the in-frame ones, with some missing. The sample shows about 240,000 clones, approximately 82% of them seen only once. Sequenced input: peripheral blood. These receptors all stem from a woman between 18 and 29 years old with acute or convalescent COVID-19. Each CDR3 is given without its conserved first and last residue.

cdr3_length v_call cdr3_aa
13 TRBV27 ASRLLAGALNEQF
14 TRBV7-9 ASSLTPNSGANVLT
12 TRBV15 ATSMARGSGEQY
13 TRBV7-9 ASSLGPGGSYGYT
14 TRBV30 AWQGGPPYSNQPQH
16 TRBV7-7 ASSPGLAGAFPYNEQF
15 TRBV7-3 ASSRGHRLGNRTEAF
12 TRBV19 ASSIGTGIEKLF
13 TRBV28 ASSLTGLGNQPQH
14 TRBV3-1/TRBV3-2 ASSQSRGIMNTEAF
14 TRBV18 ASSPPHPGVYNEQF
14 TRBV7-2 ASSLARSTGANVLT
12 TRBV4-3 ASSPGANYNEQF
12 TRBV3-1/TRBV3-2 ASSQAGTNEKLF
15 TRBV7-2 ASSLLLAGGRSYEQY
13 TRBV5-1 ASSLVAGAHNEQF
14 TRBV6-2/TRBV6-3 ASSPLEADSSYEQY
11 TRBV7-9 ASSLLGRLEQY
11 TRBV6-5 ASRKQGQETQY
12 TRBV5-1 ASSLGLAENEQF
12 TRBV7-2 ASSFLAGIYEQY
16 TRBV3-1/TRBV3-2 ASSQDRFAGTSTDTQY
10 TRBV5-6 ASSYEFLEQY
12 TRBV5-1 ASSFSGSTDTQY
12 TRBV27 ASSLMGPGQPQH
13 TRBV9 ASSPAAGAVYEQY
14 TRBV27 ASSLTRAGLGTEAF
9 TRBV12-3/TRBV12-4 ASSQRGQAY
14 TRBV6-1 ASSERGGASNQPQH
13 TRBV7-7 ASSRTVVMSVGYT
16 TRBV5-1 ASSLVSSGIRGTGELF
15 TRBV25-1 ASSGSGALLNTGELF
11 TRBV6-6 ASSLNAGTEAF
12 TRBV25-1 ASSNSGGAYEQY
15 TRBV27 ASSSGALAGAFYEQY
16 TRBV11-3 ASSLTIIPGGTAGELF
13 TRBV20-1 SASRAGSSYNEQF
13 TRBV30 AWSVEGRSSYEQY
14 TRBV7-9 ASIPLGQGTNTEAF
14 TRBV10-3 AISEPRLEGGETQY
11 TRBV12-3/TRBV12-4 ASSLYRGREQY
16 TRBV6-2/TRBV6-3 ASTPTSGTKISGNTIY
13 TRBV6-5 ASTSSTGRTNEQF
12 TRBV5-6 ASSFGTAYQPQH
11 TRBV7-3 ASSLTGQTEAF
15 TRBV7-9 ASSFTTGQGAGDTQY
13 TRBV4-3 ASSLRQGADETQY
12 TRBV30 AWSPQGALYGYT
15 TRBV6-6 ASSPLGSYSSYNEQF
12 TRBV28 ASSRTGGNTEAF
13 TRBV3-1/TRBV3-2 ASSHRGKANYGYT
12 TRBV9 ASSAGMSSYEQY
13 TRBV5-6 ASSLWAGGNYGYT
15 TRBV7-3 ASSPNPPQGTSGELF
11 TRBV7-3 ASSAQGWTEAF
11 TRBV7-6 ASSLAVEETQY
14 TRBV21-1 ASSRWTSGRSYEQY
11 TRBV30 AWTSGLNTEAF
10 TRBV6-6 ASMGPGNTIY
12 TRBV28 ASNAYSFNQPQH